This TCR beta chain emerged from a study of blood T cell repertoires in COVID-19. Study-level information: Sources were T cells, B-cell-depleted T cells, or PBMCs; the material itself was cDNA or gDNA.

Clones were read by immunoSEQ multiplex PCR, and TCRdb kept only the in-frame ones, dropping some. There are more than 250,000 clones in the sample; 80% to 95% occur only once, and about 18% lies in the top ten. Adults between about 18 and 95 years of age took part from 20 to 25 US areas. Cohorts were determined from participant-reported clinical history. Two negative PCRs, clearance, or symptom resolution were required of recovered Cohort 3 donors. This receptor was taken from a woman between 25 and 40 years old who had recovered from COVID-19. Sequences were obtained from PBMCs or T cells enriched from blood (not recorded which).

The CDR3 DNA reads TGTGCCAGTAGTCCGGGGTCGGGATATGGCTACACCTTC. Its translation is CASSPGSGYGYTF. The rearrangement uses TRBV19 and TRBJ1-2, with D unresolved. The CDR3 extends over 13 amino acids. Between the trimmed V and J ends, which lost 5 bases and 5 bases, there was a span of 12 bases. CDR1 is LNHDA, CDR2 SQIVND, per germline (reference sequence).